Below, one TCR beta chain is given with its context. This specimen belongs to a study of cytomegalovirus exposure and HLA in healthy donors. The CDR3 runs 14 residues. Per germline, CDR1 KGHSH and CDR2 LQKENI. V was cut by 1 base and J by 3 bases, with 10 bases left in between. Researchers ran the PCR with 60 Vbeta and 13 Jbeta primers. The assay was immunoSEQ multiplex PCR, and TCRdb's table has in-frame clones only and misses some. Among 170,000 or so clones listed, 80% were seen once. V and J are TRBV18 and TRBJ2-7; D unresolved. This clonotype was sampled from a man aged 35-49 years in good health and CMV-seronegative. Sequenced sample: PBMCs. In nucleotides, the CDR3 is TGTGCCAGCTCACCACAAGTAAACAGCTACGAGCAGTACTTC. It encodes CASSPQVNSYEQYF.